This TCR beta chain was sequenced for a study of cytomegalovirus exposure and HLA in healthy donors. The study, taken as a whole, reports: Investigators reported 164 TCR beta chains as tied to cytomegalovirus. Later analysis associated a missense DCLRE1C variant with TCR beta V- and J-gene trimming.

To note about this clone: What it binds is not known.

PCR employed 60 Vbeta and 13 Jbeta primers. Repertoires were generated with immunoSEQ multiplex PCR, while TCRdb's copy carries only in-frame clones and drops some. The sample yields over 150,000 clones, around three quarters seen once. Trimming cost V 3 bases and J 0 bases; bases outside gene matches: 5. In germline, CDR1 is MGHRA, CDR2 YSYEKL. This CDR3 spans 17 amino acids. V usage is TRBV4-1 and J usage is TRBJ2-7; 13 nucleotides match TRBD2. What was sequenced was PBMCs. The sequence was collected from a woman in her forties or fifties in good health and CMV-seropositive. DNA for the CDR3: TGCGCCAGCAGCCAGACCGGGACTAGCGGGGCCTCCTACGAGCAGTACTTC. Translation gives CASSQTGTSGASYEQYF.